These 28 T cell receptor beta chains were sequenced from one sample in a study of T cell changes during pregnancy in multiple sclerosis. TCRdb's copy holds only in-frame clones and misses some; the assay was immunoSEQ multiplex PCR. Altogether about 85,000 clones are present, approximately 90% being singletons, with the ten largest covering roughly 2.5%. This specimen was peripheral blood, taken in the first trimester of pregnancy. Receptors were obtained from a female donor with multiple sclerosis, enrolled in a pregnancy study.

This sequence joins TRBV6-9 and TRBJ1-5; D gene ambiguous. Between the trimmed V and J ends, which lost 3 bases and 6 bases, there was a span of 9 bases. The CDR3 length is 13 residues. Germline V lookup: CDR1 MNHGY, CDR2 SVAAGI. The CDR3 region has the DNA TGTGCCAGCAGTTACCCCGTCGGTCAGCCCCAGCATTTT. Translating it yields CASSYPVGQPQHF.

The rearrangement joins TRBV18 to TRBJ2-7, with TRBD1 matching 8 bases. Looked up from germline, CDR1 is KGHSH and CDR2 is LQKENI. V trimming: 6 bases; J trimming: 2 bases; junction bases outside the gene matches: 6. The CDR3 is 14 residues long. The CDR3 DNA follows: TGTGCCAGCTCCCTCGACAGGGGAGCCTACGAGCAGTACTTC. Its protein is CASSLDRGAYEQYF.

This rearrangement joins TRBV7-9 to TRBJ1-1, with 7 positions matching TRBD1. The CDR3 spans 17 residues. The germline V gene encodes CDR1 SEHNR and CDR2 FQNEAQ (reference sequence). V trimming: 2 bases; J trimming: 2 bases; junction bases outside the gene matches: 11. The CDR3, as DNA: TGTGCCAGCAGCTTAATAGAACTAGGACAGGTAAACACTGAAGCTTTCTTT. Residues: CASSLIELGQVNTEAFF.

This sequence joins TRBV6-5 and TRBJ1-4, with D uncertain. The CDR3 runs to 14 residues. Germline CDR1 MNHEY, CDR2 SVGAGI. The ends were cut back, 2 bases at V and 8 bases at J, with 12 bases in the middle. This CDR3 is CASSYNGREEKLFF. DNA of the CDR3: TGTGCCAGCAGTTACAACGGGAGGGAGGAAAAACTGTTTTTT.

The V call is TRBV5-4, the J call TRBJ2-7; D is undetermined. Deletions cut 4 bases from V and 0 bases from J, with 20 bases between. CDR1 is SGHNT, CDR2 YYREEE, per germline (reference sequence). This CDR3 has 17 amino acids. The DNA for the CDR3 is TGTGCCAGCAGCGAAAGCCCCAAAGCGCGGAGCTCCTACGAGCAGTACTTC. Protein sequence: CASSESPKARSSYEQYF.

This sequence joins TRBV30 and TRBJ1-1; 8 nucleotides agree with TRBD1. Germline CDR1 is GTSNPN and CDR2 is SVGIG (reference sequence). Unmatched junction bases numbered 10, after V lost 1 base and J lost 0 bases. This CDR3 has 17 residues. CDR3 DNA sequence: TGTGCCTGGAGTGGGACAGGGTGGGGGAGCCTGAACACTGAAGCTTTCTTT. Its translation: CAWSGTGWGSLNTEAFF.

The chain combines TRBV11-1 with TRBJ1-2; D is undetermined. This CDR3 spans 17 amino acids. Looked up from germline, CDR1 is SGHAT and CDR2 is FQDESV (reference sequence). V lost 1 base and J 4 bases, leaving 19 bases between the germline ends. The CDR3 here is CASSLGGQRAFGYGYTF. The CDR3 coding sequence is TGTGCCAGCAGCTTAGGTGGGCAGAGGGCGTTCGGCTATGGCTACACCTTC.

The chain uses TRBV29-1 and TRBJ1-4; D possibly corresponds to TRBD1 (5 bases). Germline V lookup: CDR1 SQVTM, CDR2 ANQGSEA. V was clipped by 5 bases and J by 13 bases, with 14 bases between them. CDR3 length equals 11 residues. This CDR3 reads CSVPAGGRLFF. The DNA for the CDR3 is TGCAGCGTTCCTGCTGGGGGGAGACTGTTTTTT.

The V call is TRBV5-1, the J call TRBJ2-3, with a possible D match to TRBD2 (6 bases). Trimming removed 2 bases at V and 0 bases at J, with 10 bases between. The CDR3 contains 15 residues. The germline gives CDR1 SGHRS, CDR2 YFSETQ. This CDR3 reads CASSFDGTSTDTQYF. CDR3 DNA sequence: TGCGCCAGCAGCTTCGATGGGACTAGCACAGATACGCAGTATTTT.

The chain employs TRBV30 and TRBJ1-2; no clear D. V lost 4 bases and J 4 bases, leaving 10 bases between the germline ends. The CDR3 consists of 12 residues. Looked up from germline, CDR1 is GTSNPN and CDR2 is SVGIG (reference sequence). The CDR3 sequence is CAWTEGPYGYTF. For the CDR3, the DNA is TGTGCCTGGACTGAGGGCCCCTATGGCTACACCTTC.

V gene TRBV5-1 combines with J gene TRBJ2-7; tentative D call: TRBD2 (7 bases). Germline CDR1 is SGHRS and CDR2 is YFSETQ. Deletions cut 4 bases from V and 4 bases from J, with 18 bases between. The CDR3 loop spans 15 amino acids. The DNA for the CDR3 is TGCGCCAGCAGCCCAGAGGCGGGGGCGTGGTACGAGCAGTACTTC. It codes for CASSPEAGAWYEQYF.

This clone was found once. The chain combines TRBV27 with TRBJ2-2; 11 bases agree with TRBD2. Germline CDR1 reads MNHEY; CDR2 reads SMNVEV (reference sequence). After removal of 5 bases from V and 4 bases from J, the junction contained 6 bases not matched to a gene. This CDR3 has 16 amino acids. The CDR3 protein is CASSPILAGGTGELFF. The CDR3 bases are TGTGCCAGCAGTCCAATTCTAGCGGGGGGCACCGGGGAGCTGTTTTTT.

The CDR3 DNA reads as TGTGCCAGCAGCCCGAGGACAGGGAAAACTAAGAATGGCTACACCTTC. Its protein is CASSPRTGKTKNGYTF. The chain has TRBV7-2 and TRBJ1-2; 8 nucleotides line up with TRBD1. V lost 5 bases to trimming and J lost 6 bases; unmatched junction nucleotides: 14. This CDR3 region has 16 residues. CDR1 SGHTA and CDR2 FQGNSA come from the germline V gene.

This clone turned up a few times. V gene TRBV6-5 combines with J gene TRBJ1-2, with 9 bases that match TRBD1. Germline V gives CDR1 MNHEY, CDR2 SVGAGI. The CDR3 length is 14 residues. The V segment lost 6 bases and the J segment 3 bases; nucleotides outside the gene matches: 5. CDR3 in amino acids: CASSRRTGDYGYTF. CDR3 nucleotide sequence: TGTGCCAGCAGCCGAAGGACAGGGGACTATGGCTACACCTTC.

The chain uses TRBV18 and TRBJ2-5, with D unclear. The CDR3 is 18 amino acids. CDR1 is KGHSH, CDR2 LQKENI, per germline. The ends were cut back, 3 bases at V and 1 base at J, with 21 bases in the middle. Here the CDR3 reads CASSPGRDMKNFQETQYF. The CDR3 nucleotides are TGTGCCAGCTCACCTGGGCGCGACATGAAGAACTTCCAAGAGACCCAGTACTTC.

This clone was found once. The rearrangement links TRBV18 to TRBJ2-5, with D maybe TRBD2 (5 bases). The V and J ends lost 6 bases and 3 bases respectively, with 11 bases between them. CDR3 size: 13 residues. From germline, CDR1 is KGHSH and CDR2 LQKENI. The CDR3 reads CASSPTREETQYF. The CDR3 bases are TGTGCCAGCTCGCCCACTAGGGAAGAGACCCAGTACTTC. The full variable domain, with the rest looked up from reference TRBV18 and TRBJ2-5, is NAGVMQNPRHLVRRRGQEARLRCSPMKGHSHVYWYRQLPEEGLKFMVYLQKENIIDESGMPKERFSAEFPKEGPSILRIQQVVRGDSAAYFCASSPTREETQYFGPGTRLLVL.

CDR3 residues: CASMGREGSYEQYF. The CDR3 DNA sequence: TGTGCCAGCATGGGGCGGGAGGGTTCCTACGAGCAGTACTTC. The chain recombines TRBV28 with TRBJ2-7; 9 nucleotides agree with TRBD2. This CDR3 is 14 amino acids long. The germline V gene encodes CDR1 MDHEN and CDR2 SYDVKM. J lost 1 base, V lost 7 bases, and 5 bases had no gene match.

This chain joins TRBV5-6 and TRBJ1-1; D is undetermined. The CDR3 consists of 16 residues. Germline V gives CDR1 SGHDT, CDR2 YYEEEE. The V end lost 1 base, the J end lost 3 bases, and 16 bases lay between the germline ends. This CDR3 reads CASSLITRFWDTEAFF. CDR3 nucleotides: TGTGCCAGCAGCTTGATAACGAGGTTTTGGGACACTGAAGCTTTCTTT.

The V gene is TRBV7-2, the J gene TRBJ2-3; TRBD2 matches 9 bases. Germline CDR1 reads SGHTA; CDR2 reads FQGNSA. Germline trimming cut 5 bases from V and 2 bases from J; bases unmatched to any gene: 2. This CDR3 region has 14 residues. CDR3 coding DNA: TGTGCCAGCAGCCGACTAGCGGCCACAGATACGCAGTATTTT. Amino acids: CASSRLAATDTQYF.

This chain uses TRBV5-1 with TRBJ2-5; 8 nucleotides align to TRBD2. The CDR3 covers 14 residues. With 7 bases clipped from V and 1 base from J, the junction kept 6 bases outside the gene matches. CDR1 and CDR2 from the germline V gene are SGHRS and YFSETQ. CDR3 nucleotides: TGCGCCAGCTCCCTCGGGGGGGCCCAAGAGACCCAGTACTTC. Encoded protein: CASSLGGAQETQYF.

The chain employs TRBV2 and TRBJ2-3, with 7 bases fitting TRBD2. The CDR3 covers 16 residues. V lost 7 bases to trimming and J lost 1 base; unmatched junction nucleotides: 11. CDR1 and CDR2 from the germline V gene are SNHLY and FYNNEI. CDR3 bases: TGTGCCAGCAAAGTTCTTGGCGCGGGAGGCACAGATACGCAGTATTTT. This gives the protein CASKVLGAGGTDTQYF.

The genes are TRBV19 and TRBJ1-2; D is undetermined. The ends were cut back, 3 bases at V and 0 bases at J, with 8 bases in the middle. Looked up from germline, CDR1 is LNHDA and CDR2 is SQIVND (reference sequence). The CDR3 runs 14 residues. For the CDR3, the DNA is TGTGCCAGTAGTATCCGCGGGGCTAACTATGGCTACACCTTC. Translation: CASSIRGANYGYTF. Filled out from reference TRBV19 and TRBJ1-2, the complete variable domain reads DGGITQSPKYLFRKEGQNVTLSCEQNLNHDAMYWYRQDPGQGLRLIYYSQIVNDFQKGDIAEGYSVSREKKESFPLTVTSAQKNPTAFYLCASSIRGANYGYTFGSGTRLTVV.

The genes are TRBV29-1 and TRBJ1-6; 7 nucleotides align to TRBD1. This CDR3 contains 13 residues. The ends lost 7 bases at V and 7 bases at J; junction bases unmatched: 7. From germline, CDR1 is SQVTM and CDR2 ANQGSEA. Here the CDR3 reads CSARQGPNSPLHF. DNA for the CDR3: TGCAGCGCTAGACAGGGACCAAATTCACCCCTCCACTTT.

The rearrangement uses TRBV12-5 and TRBJ2-2, with D perhaps matching TRBD2 (5 bases). With 0 bases removed from V and 6 bases from J, the gap between germline ends came to 20 bases. CDR1 and CDR2 from the germline V gene are LGHNT and FRNRAP. This CDR3 contains 18 residues. The CDR3 sequence: CASGLVKNQDSAPGELFF. The DNA for the CDR3 is TGTGCTAGTGGTTTGGTGAAAAATCAGGACTCCGCACCCGGGGAGCTGTTTTTT. Based on the CDR3 plus reference TRBV12-5 and TRBJ2-2, the full variable domain is DARVTQTPRHKVTEMGQEVTMRCQPILGHNTVFWYRQTMMQGLELLAYFRNRAPLDDSGMPKDRFSAEMPDATLATLKIQPSEPRDSAVYFCASGLVKNQDSAPGELFFGEGSRLTVL.

CDR3 DNA: TGTGCCAGCAGCTTAGGGAGGGCGGCGGCAACTAATGAAAAACTGTTTTTT. This encodes CASSLGRAAATNEKLFF. V usage is TRBV7-2 and J usage is TRBJ1-4; D gene unclear. Germline lookup yields CDR1 SGHTA and CDR2 FQGNSA. Trimming took off 1 base at V and 0 bases at J, with 12 bases between the two ends. The CDR3 runs to 17 residues.

The chain is built from TRBV15 and TRBJ2-7; 10 bases map to TRBD2. The CDR3 consists of 15 residues. The ends lost 5 bases at V and 4 bases at J; junction bases unmatched: 8. Per the germline V gene, CDR1 is LNHNV and CDR2 is YYDKDF (reference sequence). The CDR3 DNA reads as TGTGCCACCAGCGTTGACCCTAGCGGGAGTTACGAGCAGTACTTC. Amino acids: CATSVDPSGSYEQYF.

This clone was picked up one time. The rearrangement joins TRBV4-2 to TRBJ2-1, with 7 bases matching TRBD1. V dropped 10 bases and J dropped 8; count of bases not matched to a gene: 14. This CDR3 is 14 amino acids long. Germline V CDR1 and CDR2: LGHNA, YNFKEQ. The CDR3 spells CATRSDTGVYEQFF. In nucleotides, the CDR3 is TGTGCCACGCGGTCGGATACAGGGGTATATGAGCAGTTCTTC.

V and J are TRBV7-9 and TRBJ2-7; 11 bases fit TRBD2. J was trimmed by 0 bases and V by 3 bases; bases with no gene match: 1. Per germline, CDR1 SEHNR and CDR2 FQNEAQ (reference sequence). The CDR3 covers 15 residues. This CDR3 reads CASSFLAGGSYEQYF. The CDR3 bases are TGTGCCAGCAGCTTCCTAGCGGGGGGCTCCTACGAGCAGTACTTC.